The clone carrying this T cell receptor beta chain was counted between two and nine times. Constant-region priming of roughly 490 ng total RNA yielded TCR beta cDNA. ARM-PCR, slightly modified, supplied the TCR beta libraries through three nested multiplex PCR rounds. Both of the initial two PCR rounds ran for roughly 10 cycles and employed TRBV1-TRBV30 forward primers alongside a C-beta reverse primer. TCRdb itself ran the multiplex PCR reads through MiXCR, one entry per CDR3 protein. The data contain 180,000 or so distinct CDR3 sequences, roughly three fifths of them singletons. This sample stems from a study of tumor-infiltrating lymphocytes in primary liver carcinoma. Study as a whole: Yields of productive TCRbeta reads ranged from roughly 3.5 to 7.5 million per sample and were similar across tissue types.

The CDR3 sequence is 15 residues long. Germline CDR1 is PRHDT and CDR2 is FYEKMQ (reference sequence). With 5 bases clipped from V and 7 bases from J, the junction kept 6 bases outside the gene matches. Germline DNA was also extracted, and blood RNA was taken from unsorted whole blood. This sequence was found in a man aged 40-55 years with primary liver carcinoma and hepatitis B virus infection. This chain uses TRBV13 with TRBJ2-1, with 12 nucleotides matching TRBD1. Material for sequencing was peripheral blood. The CDR3 sequence is CASSPRDRGRNEQFF. CDR3 in DNA: TGTGCCAGCAGCCCCCGGGACAGGGGGCGGAATGAGCAGTTCTTC.